What follows are 32 T cell receptor beta chains derived from one specimen sequenced in a study of T cells in Graves' hyperthyroidism and ophthalmopathy (dated by TCRdb to between 2017 and 2020). Libraries were prepared through multiplex PCR. Sequencer: Illumina HiSeq 2000. The TCR beta CDR3 regions were amplified from RNA transcripts. A first-round RT-PCR of the TCR CDR3 used the HTBI primer set with the Qiagen OneStep RT-PCR kit. Using fastp trimming at Q25 and MiXCR clonotype assembly, TCRdb reanalyzed the public sequencing data and kept in-frame beta chains. Each record represents a unique CDR3 protein, reported with the most common genes and DNA among its rows. In all, the sample holds roughly 700,000 distinct CDR3 sequences, and around 16% of those were seen once. In total, the top ten clones hold around 16% of the sample. The sequenced sample consisted of blood. The receptor source for this set is a man aged 45 to 65 with Graves' hyperthyroidism.

At least ten counts were recorded for this clonotype. CDR3 amino acids: CASRPIAGGPYNEQFF. The CDR3 nucleotides read TGTGCCAGCAGACCGATAGCGGGAGGGCCGTACAATGAGCAGTTCTTC. The rearrangement links TRBV27 to TRBJ2-1, with 11 bases identical to TRBD2. Trimming at V came to 6 bases and at J to 4 bases, leaving 8 bases not matched to a gene. Germline V gives CDR1 MNHEY, CDR2 SMNVEV (reference sequence). This CDR3 is 16 amino acids long.

The chain uses TRBV6-5 and TRBJ1-2; the D is unclear. The germline V and J ends were trimmed by 0 bases and 7 bases, with 9 bases remaining between them. This CDR3 spans 13 amino acids. Germline V gene lookup returns CDR1 MNHEY and CDR2 SVGAGI. The CDR3 sequence: CASSYSGIGGYTF. Here the CDR3 DNA reads TGTGCCAGCAGTTACTCAGGGATAGGTGGCTACACCTTC.

In the case of this clonotype: This sequence may be a read error, since a much larger clone differs from it by one base. The chain employs TRBV24-1 and TRBJ2-3; 11 bases line up with TRBD2. Germline loops: CDR1 KGHDR, CDR2 SFDVKD. V was pared by 4 bases and J by 2 bases, with 4 bases of the junction left unmatched. This CDR3 is built from 16 residues. In nucleotides, the CDR3 is TGTGCCACCAGTGAAAGACTAGCGGGGCCCACAGATACGCAGTATTTT. It yields the protein CATSERLAGPTDTQYF.

This clonotype was picked up many times. The chain recombines TRBV28 with TRBJ1-2; D is ambiguous. The ends were cut back, 7 bases at V and 10 bases at J, with 22 bases in the middle. The CDR3 is made up of 14 amino acids. CDR1 and CDR2 (germline): MDHEN, SYDVKM. The CDR3: CASTSPEGINDYTF. CDR3 nucleotide sequence: TGTGCCAGCACCTCCCCGGAGGGAATTAACGACTACACCTTC.

This clonotype was recorded at least ten times. The chain combines TRBV7-2 with TRBJ1-1, with D hard to call. The germline V and J ends were trimmed by 3 bases and 2 bases, with 7 bases remaining between them. The CDR3 is 13 residues long. Germline V gene data show CDR1 as SGHTA and CDR2 as FQGNSA. CDR3 amino acids: CASSLPINTEAFF. DNA of the CDR3: TGTGCCAGCAGCTTGCCGATAAACACTGAAGCTTTCTTT. Together with reference TRBV7-2 and TRBJ1-1, the CDR3 gives the full variable domain: GAGVSQSPSNKVTEKGKDVELRCDPISGHTALYWYRQSLGQGLEFLIYFQGNSAPDKSGLPSDRFSAERTGGSVSTLTIQRTQQEDSAVYLCASSLPINTEAFFGQGTRLTVV.

This clonotype has a count of ten or more. V usage is TRBV6-1 and J usage is TRBJ1-6; 7 bases are shared with TRBD1. Trimming removed 6 bases from V and 8 bases from J; junction bases left unmatched: 10. CDR1 and CDR2 from the germline V gene are MNHNS and SASEGT. This CDR3 comprises 15 residues. The CDR3 DNA reads TGTGCCAGCAGAAGAGACCCAGGGGGGCATTCACCCCTCCACTTT. Translation gives CASRRDPGGHSPLHF.

This clonotype was seen ten or more times. The chain uses TRBV28 and TRBJ1-5; TRBD1 agrees at 7 bases. This CDR3 comprises 15 residues. CDR1 is MDHEN, CDR2 SYDVKM, per germline. Trimming cost V 5 bases and J 1 base; bases outside gene matches: 5. Written as DNA, the CDR3 is TGTGCCAGCAGTAAACAGGGGAAGAGCAATCAGCCCCAGCATTTT. Its protein is CASSKQGKSNQPQHF.

Only one count was recorded for this clonotype. CDR3 in DNA: TGTGCCAGCAGTTCCCCCTGGCCCCAGCATTTT. Its protein is CASSSPWPQHF. The V call is TRBV27, the J call TRBJ1-5; no definite D call. Germline CDR1 reads MNHEY; CDR2 reads SMNVEV (reference sequence). This CDR3 has 11 amino acids. V gave up 4 bases and J gave up 9 bases, with 7 bases separating them.

This clonotype was recorded at least ten times. The chain employs TRBV12-3 or TRBV12-4 and TRBJ1-2; 8 nucleotides agree with TRBD1. V lost 7 bases to trimming and J lost 4 bases; unmatched junction nucleotides: 5. The CDR3 totals 13 residues. CDR3 bases: TGTGCCAGCACCTCCGGGACAGGCTATGGCTACACCTTC. Translating gives CASTSGTGYGYTF.

In this sample, this clonotype turned up many times. V gene TRBV7-2 combines with J gene TRBJ1-1; D ambiguous. The CDR3 runs to 15 residues. Deletions cut 3 bases from V and 3 bases from J, with 14 bases between. The germline gives CDR1 SGHTA, CDR2 FQGNSA. DNA of the CDR3: TGTGCCAGCAGCTTCTTTCCCGGGGAGGACACTGAAGCTTTCTTT. It is translated as CASSFFPGEDTEAFF.

This clonotype was detected many times. V gene TRBV20-1 combines with J gene TRBJ2-3, with D perhaps TRBD1 (6 bases). This CDR3 has 13 residues. In germline, CDR1 is DFQATT, CDR2 SNEGSKA (reference sequence). Trimming took 6 bases from V and 10 from J, leaving 20 bases between them. CDR3 residues: CSAGDTALGSQYF. CDR3 nucleotide sequence: TGCAGTGCCGGGGACACGGCTCTCGGATCGCAGTATTTT.

This clonotype was detected many times. This rearrangement joins TRBV6-2 or TRBV6-3 to TRBJ2-2, with 10 bases fitting TRBD2. The trim removed 0 bases at V and 3 bases at J, leaving 13 bases unmatched. The CDR3 is 20 residues long. Germline CDR1 reads MNHEY; CDR2 reads SVGEGT. CDR3 coding DNA: TGTGCCAGCAGTTACTCGAAGTCTAGCGGGAGTTGGGGGTACACCGGGGAGCTGTTTTTT. Its protein is CASSYSKSSGSWGYTGELFF.

The sample holds many counts of this clonotype. The chain has TRBV18 and TRBJ1-1; D ambiguous. Germline V CDR1 and CDR2: KGHSH, LQKENI. Trimming took off 6 bases at V and 9 bases at J, with 14 bases between the two ends. The CDR3 covers 12 residues. CDR3 amino acids: CASSYQEAQAFF. The CDR3 DNA is TGTGCCAGCTCCTACCAAGAGGCCCAAGCTTTCTTT.

This clonotype was counted once. A much bigger clone sits one base away, suggesting this may be a read error. V is TRBV30 and J is TRBJ1-1; D perhaps matches TRBD1 (5 bases). This CDR3 is built from 13 residues. Germline CDR1 reads GTSNPN; CDR2 reads SVGIG (reference sequence). V lost 2 bases and J lost 11, with 18 bases in between. DNA of the CDR3: TGTGCCTGGAGTAGGGGCTCGAACAGTGAGGCTTTCTTT. It yields the protein CAWSRGSNSEAFF.

This clonotype showed up many times. The chain has TRBV28 and TRBJ2-7, with D uncertain. This CDR3 region has 13 residues. Germline V gene sequence: CDR1 MDHEN, CDR2 SYDVKM. Trimming pared 4 bases from V and 2 bases from J, leaving 9 bases between. CDR3 DNA: TGTGCCAGCAGTTCAGGAGACCCCTACGAGCAGTACTTC. This codes for CASSSGDPYEQYF.

This clonotype was picked up a small number of times. The chain is built from TRBV13 and TRBJ1-3; 7 bases agree with TRBD1. CDR1 and CDR2 (germline): PRHDT, FYEKMQ (reference sequence). The CDR3 loop spans 16 amino acids. J gave up 0 bases and V 5 bases, and 7 bases lay outside the gene matches. CDR3 loop: CASSEPGTVSGNTIYF. As DNA, the CDR3 is TGTGCCAGCAGCGAACCCGGGACAGTCTCTGGAAACACCATATATTTT.

This clonotype was observed many times. The chain joins TRBV11-2 to TRBJ2-1, with D possibly being TRBD1 or TRBD2 (7 bases each). V was cut by 1 base and J by 6 bases, with 19 bases left in between. Germline-derived CDR1 and CDR2 are SGHAT and FQNNGV. CDR3 size: 17 residues. The CDR3 reads CASSLVRWGRGRNEQFF. The CDR3 DNA reads TGTGCCAGCAGCTTAGTTCGTTGGGGGAGGGGGCGCAATGAGCAGTTCTTC.

This clonotype appeared a few times. J is TRBJ2-3 and V is TRBV18; 14 bases match TRBD2. Germline CDR1 reads KGHSH; CDR2 reads LQKENI. V was pared by 0 bases and J by 5 bases, with 1 base of the junction left unmatched. The length of the CDR3 is 16 residues. CDR3: CASSPPGLAGGDTQYF. CDR3 coding DNA: TGTGCCAGCTCACCACCAGGACTAGCGGGAGGAGATACGCAGTATTTT.

A remark on this clonotype: The germline gene is not matched at one end of the junction; a read error may be the cause. The chain links TRBV18 to TRBJ2-1; 8 bases fit TRBD2. This CDR3 contains 15 residues. The V gene's germline CDR1 is KGHSH and CDR2 LQKENI. For the CDR3, the DNA is TGTGTCAGCTCACCACGGGAGGGTGGCTACAATGAGCAGTTCTTC. This codes for CVSSPREGGYNEQFF.

The gene calls are TRBV29-1 and TRBJ1-5, with a possible D match to TRBD1 (5 bases). Trimming took 6 bases from V and 0 from J, leaving 24 bases between them. The CDR3 consists of 18 residues. Germline V gene data show CDR1 as SQVTM and CDR2 as ANQGSEA. This chain's CDR3 is CSVEPPGIPLLSNQPQHF. Written as DNA, the CDR3 is TGCAGCGTGGAACCTCCAGGGATACCACTCCTTAGCAATCAGCCCCAGCATTTT. The full variable domain, in which reference TRBV29-1 and TRBJ1-5 provide the parts outside the CDR3, is SAVISQKPSRDICQRGTSLTIQCQVDSQVTMMFWYRQQPGQSLTLIATANQGSEATYESGFVIDKFPISRPNLTFSTLTVSNMSPEDSSIYLCSVEPPGIPLLSNQPQHFGDGTRLSIL.

V and J are TRBV27 and TRBJ1-2, with 10 bases that match TRBD1. The CDR3 runs 17 residues. Trimming removed 4 bases from V and 4 bases from J; junction bases left unmatched: 12. Germline assignment: CDR1 MNHEY and CDR2 SMNVEV (reference sequence). The CDR3 DNA reads TGTGCCAGCAGTTCCGGGACAGGGGTCTACGGGCTCTATGGCTACACCTTC. Translating it yields CASSSGTGVYGLYGYTF.

This clonotype was picked up many times. The chain recombines TRBV4-1 with TRBJ2-5; TRBD1 is a possible D gene (6 bases). The V end was cut by 1 base, the J end by 3 bases, with 6 bases between. CDR1 MGHRA and CDR2 YSYEKL come from the germline V gene. The CDR3 contains 13 residues. CDR3 loop: CASSQAGEETQYF. In DNA, the CDR3 is TGCGCCAGCAGCCAAGCAGGGGAAGAGACCCAGTACTTC.

V gene TRBV4-1 combines with J gene TRBJ2-6; 7 bases are a match to TRBD1. Germline CDR1 reads MGHRA; CDR2 reads YSYEKL. After removal of 0 bases from V and 4 bases from J, the junction contained 3 bases not matched to a gene. CDR3 length: 16 residues. CDR3 protein: CASSQERGLGANVLTF. In DNA form, the CDR3 reads TGCGCCAGCAGCCAAGAGAGGGGGCTAGGGGCCAACGTCCTGACTTTC.

V and J are TRBV2 and TRBJ2-1, with D perhaps being TRBD1 or TRBD2 (5 bases each). This CDR3 is 14 amino acids long. Germline V lookup: CDR1 SNHLY, CDR2 FYNNEI. V was pared by 6 bases and J by 5 bases, with 14 bases between. The DNA for the CDR3 is TGTGCCAGCAGACCTTTAGAGGGGCACAATGAGCAGTTCTTC. It is translated as CASRPLEGHNEQFF.

This clonotype was picked up many times. The chain recombines TRBV27 with TRBJ2-7, with no clear D. V shed 3 bases and J shed 5 bases, with 11 bases lying between them. This CDR3 has 13 amino acids. Germline V gives CDR1 MNHEY, CDR2 SMNVEV (reference sequence). The CDR3 coding sequence is TGTGCCAGCAGTTTCGGTCCTGTACACGAGCAGTACTTC. It translates to CASSFGPVHEQYF.

This clonotype was counted many times. V and J are TRBV7-8 and TRBJ2-5, with 8 bases aligning to TRBD1. The CDR3 length is 14 residues. V was clipped by 4 bases and J by 2 bases; unmatched bases: 3. Germline V gives CDR1 SGHVS, CDR2 FQNEAQ. The CDR3 region has the DNA TGTGCCAGCAGCTACAGGGGGAATCAAGAGACCCAGTACTTC. Protein sequence: CASSYRGNQETQYF.

This clonotype was counted only a few times. V and J are TRBV5-1 and TRBJ1-2, with D perhaps matching TRBD1 (6 bases). Germline V lookup: CDR1 SGHRS, CDR2 YFSETQ. CDR3 length: 19 residues. Trimming stripped 0 bases from V and 0 bases from J, with 21 bases between. DNA for the CDR3: TGCGCCAGCAGCTTGGCCGGATTATTACAGGGACTTGCTAACTATGGCTACACCTTC. Its translation: CASSLAGLLQGLANYGYTF.

This clonotype was counted ten times or more. CDR3 coding DNA: TGTGCCAGCATTATCAGGGGGATGATGAACACTGAAGCTTTCTTT. Its protein is CASIIRGMMNTEAFF. The gene calls are TRBV28 and TRBJ1-1; 7 bases align to TRBD1. V lost 7 bases to trimming and J lost 0 bases; unmatched junction nucleotides: 8. This CDR3 region has 15 residues. Germline V CDR1 and CDR2: MDHEN, SYDVKM.

This clonotype was observed a single time. Here the CDR3 omits its conserved ending phenylalanine or tryptophan, so a read error is the likely source. The rearrangement joins TRBV20-1 to TRBJ1-5; D unresolved. Germline CDR1 is DFQATT and CDR2 is SNEGSKA (reference sequence). Trimming pared 5 bases from V and 4 bases from J, leaving 9 bases between. This CDR3 comprises 12 residues. CDR3 region: CSAYSPNQPQHS. The CDR3 DNA is TGCAGTGCTTACAGTCCAAATCAGCCCCAGCATTCT.

This clonotype has only a few counts. The V and J genes are TRBV5-1 and TRBJ1-1; D is unclear. V lost 0 bases to trimming and J lost 0 bases, with 9 bases between them. Looked up from germline, CDR1 is SGHRS and CDR2 is YFSETQ. The length of the CDR3 is 15 residues. The CDR3 bases are TGCGCCAGCAGCTTGGGTGAATTTTTGAACACTGAAGCTTTCTTT. Protein: CASSLGEFLNTEAFF.

This clonotype was detected only a few times. J is TRBJ1-6 and V is TRBV7-9; no definite D call. The germline V gene encodes CDR1 SEHNR and CDR2 FQNEAQ (reference sequence). This CDR3 has 16 residues. Trimming took 5 bases from V and 8 from J, leaving 19 bases between them. CDR3 loop: CASSRREGSMDSPLHF. The CDR3 nucleotides are TGTGCCAGCAGCCGACGGGAAGGCTCTATGGATTCACCCCTCCACTTT.

There are many counts of this clonotype. V and J are TRBV5-1 and TRBJ2-1, with 9 bases identical to TRBD2. J was trimmed by 6 bases and V by 5 bases; bases with no gene match: 6. The V gene's germline CDR1 is SGHRS and CDR2 YFSETQ. This CDR3 has 14 amino acids. CDR3 coding DNA: TGCGCCAGCAGTGCTAGCGGGATATTCAATGAGCAGTTCTTC. This gives the protein CASSASGIFNEQFF.